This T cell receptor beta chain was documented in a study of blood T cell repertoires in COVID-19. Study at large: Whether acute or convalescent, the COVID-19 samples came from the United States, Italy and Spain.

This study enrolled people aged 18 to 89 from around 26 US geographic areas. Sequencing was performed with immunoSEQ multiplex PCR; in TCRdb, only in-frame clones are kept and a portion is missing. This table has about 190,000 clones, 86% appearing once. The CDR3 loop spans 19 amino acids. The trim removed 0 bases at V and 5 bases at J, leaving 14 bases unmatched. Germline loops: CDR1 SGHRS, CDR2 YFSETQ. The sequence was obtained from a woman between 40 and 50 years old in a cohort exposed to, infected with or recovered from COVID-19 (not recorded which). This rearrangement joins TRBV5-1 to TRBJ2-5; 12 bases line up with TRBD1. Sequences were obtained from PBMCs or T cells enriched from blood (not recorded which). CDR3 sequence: CASSLARGQGAPWEETQYF. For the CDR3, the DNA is TGCGCCAGCAGCTTGGCCAGGGGACAGGGGGCCCCCTGGGAGGAGACCCAGTACTTC.